This TCR beta chain was observed in a study of technical replicates of blood from a handful of donors. Sequencing was performed with immunoSEQ multiplex PCR; in TCRdb, only in-frame clones are kept and a portion is missing. The sample contains tens of thousands of clones, around 93% of which appear only once. The CDR3 spans 15 residues. Deletions cut 1 base from V and 0 bases from J, with 10 bases between. Germline V gives CDR1 GTSNPN, CDR2 SVGIG (reference sequence). This rearrangement joins TRBV30 to TRBJ1-3; D may be TRBD1 (6 bases). The TCR was taken from a human donor in good health. Some clones in this sample may be carry-over from other donors' samples. Specimen: PBMCs. The CDR3 coding sequence is TGTGCCTGGAGTGACAGGGACCTCTCTGGAAACACCATATATTTT. This sequence encodes CAWSDRDLSGNTIYF.